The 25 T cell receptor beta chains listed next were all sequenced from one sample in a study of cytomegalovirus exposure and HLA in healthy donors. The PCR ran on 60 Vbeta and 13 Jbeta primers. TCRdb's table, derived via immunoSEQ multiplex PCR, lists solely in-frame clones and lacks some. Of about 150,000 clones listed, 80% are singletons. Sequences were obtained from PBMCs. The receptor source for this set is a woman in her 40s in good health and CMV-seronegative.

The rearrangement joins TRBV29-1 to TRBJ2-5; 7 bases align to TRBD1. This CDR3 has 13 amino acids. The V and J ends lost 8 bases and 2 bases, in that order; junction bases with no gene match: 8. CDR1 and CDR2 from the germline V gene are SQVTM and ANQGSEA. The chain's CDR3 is CSLGQEEQETQYF. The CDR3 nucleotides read TGCAGCCTTGGACAGGAGGAACAAGAGACCCAGTACTTC.

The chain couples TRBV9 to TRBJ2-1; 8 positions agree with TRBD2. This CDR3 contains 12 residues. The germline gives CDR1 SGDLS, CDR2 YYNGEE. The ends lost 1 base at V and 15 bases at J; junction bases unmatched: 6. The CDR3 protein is CASSVRGGRRFF. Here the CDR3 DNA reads TGTGCCAGCAGCGTACGGGGGGGAAGACGGTTCTTC.

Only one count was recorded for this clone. CDR3 sequence (DNA): TGTGCCAGCAGAGATTCCGGGACAGCTAACACCGGGGAGCTGTTTTTT. Translation: CASRDSGTANTGELFF. The gene calls are TRBV2 and TRBJ2-2, with 7 nucleotides matching TRBD1. Trimming at V came to 6 bases and at J to 2 bases, leaving 9 bases not matched to a gene. There are 16 residues in the CDR3. Germline values: CDR1 SNHLY, CDR2 FYNNEI.

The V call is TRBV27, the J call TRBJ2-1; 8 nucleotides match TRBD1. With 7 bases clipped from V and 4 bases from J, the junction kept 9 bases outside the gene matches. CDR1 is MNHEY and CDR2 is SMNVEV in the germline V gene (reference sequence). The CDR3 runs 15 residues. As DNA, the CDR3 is TGTGCCAGCACCACCGGGACAGGAGCTTACAATGAGCAGTTCTTC. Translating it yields CASTTGTGAYNEQFF.

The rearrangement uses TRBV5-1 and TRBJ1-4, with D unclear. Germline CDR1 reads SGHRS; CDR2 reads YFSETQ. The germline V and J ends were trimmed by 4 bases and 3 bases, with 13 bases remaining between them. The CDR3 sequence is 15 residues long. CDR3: CASSDEGSANEKLFF. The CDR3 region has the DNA TGCGCCAGCAGCGACGAGGGCAGTGCTAATGAAAAACTGTTTTTT.

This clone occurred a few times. The CDR3 bases are TGTGCCAGCAGCCCGGGCAGGGAGGGAGAGACCCAGTACTTC. Translated: CASSPGREGETQYF. The chain links TRBV7-9 to TRBJ2-5; 7 positions match TRBD2. J was trimmed by 4 bases and V by 5 bases; bases with no gene match: 7. The CDR3 is 14 amino acids. CDR1 is SEHNR, CDR2 FQNEAQ, per germline (reference sequence). Using reference TRBV7-9 and TRBJ2-5 for the parts outside the CDR3, the full variable domain is DTGVSQNPRHKITKRGQNVTFRCDPISEHNRLYWYRQTLGQGPEFLTYFQNEAQLEKSRLLSDRFSAERPKGSFSTLEIQRTEQGDSAMYLCASSPGREGETQYFGPGTRLLVL.

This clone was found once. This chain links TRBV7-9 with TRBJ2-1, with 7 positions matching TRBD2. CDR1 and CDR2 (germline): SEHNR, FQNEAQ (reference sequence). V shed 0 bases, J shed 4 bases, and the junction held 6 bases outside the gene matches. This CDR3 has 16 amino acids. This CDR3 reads CASSLAAGVMYNEQFF. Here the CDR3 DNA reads TGTGCCAGCAGCTTAGCGGCGGGAGTAATGTACAATGAGCAGTTCTTC. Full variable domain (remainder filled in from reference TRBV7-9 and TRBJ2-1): DTGVSQNPRHKITKRGQNVTFRCDPISEHNRLYWYRQTLGQGPEFLTYFQNEAQLEKSRLLSDRFSAERPKGSFSTLEIQRTEQGDSAMYLCASSLAAGVMYNEQFFGPGTRLTVL.

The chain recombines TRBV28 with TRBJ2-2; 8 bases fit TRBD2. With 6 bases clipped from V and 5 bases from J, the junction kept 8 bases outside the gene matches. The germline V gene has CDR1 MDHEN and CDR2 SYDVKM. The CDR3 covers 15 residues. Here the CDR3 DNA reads TGTGCCAGCAGAGCGGGACTAGACCGAACCGGGGAGCTGTTTTTT. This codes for CASRAGLDRTGELFF.

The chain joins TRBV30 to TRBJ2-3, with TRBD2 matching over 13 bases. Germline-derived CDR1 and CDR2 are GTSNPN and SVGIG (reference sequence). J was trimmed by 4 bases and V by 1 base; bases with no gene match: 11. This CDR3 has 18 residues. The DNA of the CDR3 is TGTGCCTGGAGTGGCGGACTAGCGGGGGTCTTTGTGGCAGATACGCAGTATTTT. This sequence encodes CAWSGGLAGVFVADTQYF.

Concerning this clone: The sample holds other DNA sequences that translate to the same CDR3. CDR3: CASSSPYEQYF. The CDR3, as DNA: TGTGCCAGCAGTAGCCCCTACGAGCAGTACTTC. This chain joins TRBV28 and TRBJ2-7; D not certain. CDR3 length equals 11 residues. Germline V CDR1 and CDR2: MDHEN, SYDVKM. Trimming stripped 5 bases from V and 2 bases from J, with 4 bases between.

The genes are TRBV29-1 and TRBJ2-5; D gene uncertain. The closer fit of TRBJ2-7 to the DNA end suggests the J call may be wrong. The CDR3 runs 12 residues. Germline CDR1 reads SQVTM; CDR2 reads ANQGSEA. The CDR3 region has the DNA TGCAGCGTCGCATCCTCCACCTACGAGCAGTACTTC. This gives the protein CSVASSTYEQYF.

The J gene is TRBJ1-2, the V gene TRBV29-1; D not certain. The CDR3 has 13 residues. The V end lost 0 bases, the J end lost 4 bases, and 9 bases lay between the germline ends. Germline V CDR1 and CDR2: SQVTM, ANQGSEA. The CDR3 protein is CSVEDQGGYGYTF. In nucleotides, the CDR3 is TGCAGCGTTGAAGATCAAGGCGGCTATGGCTACACCTTC.

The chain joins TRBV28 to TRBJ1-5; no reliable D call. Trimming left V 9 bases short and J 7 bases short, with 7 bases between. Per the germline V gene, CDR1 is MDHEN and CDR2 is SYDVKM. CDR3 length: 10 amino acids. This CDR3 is CASGEQPQHF. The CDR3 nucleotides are TGTGCCAGTGGAGAGCAGCCCCAGCATTTT. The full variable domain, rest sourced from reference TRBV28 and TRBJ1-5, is DVKVTQSSRYLVKRTGEKVFLECVQDMDHENMFWYRQDPGLGLRLIYFSYDVKMKEKGDIPEGYSVSREKKERFSLILESASTNQTSMYLCASGEQPQHFGDGTRLSIL.

The CDR3 DNA reads TGTGCCCTACACGGGGATACGCAGTATTTT. It specifies CALHGDTQYF. This rearrangement joins TRBV30 to TRBJ2-3; D uncertain. Germline V gene data show CDR1 as GTSNPN and CDR2 as SVGIG (reference sequence). V lost 8 bases and J lost 6, with 9 bases in between. The CDR3 runs 10 residues.

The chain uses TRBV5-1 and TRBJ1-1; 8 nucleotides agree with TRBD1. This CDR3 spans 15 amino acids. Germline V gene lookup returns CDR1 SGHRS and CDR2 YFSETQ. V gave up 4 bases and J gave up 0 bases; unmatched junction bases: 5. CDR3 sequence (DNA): TGCGCCAGCAGCCTCGACAGGGGCCTGAACACTGAAGCTTTCTTT. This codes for CASSLDRGLNTEAFF.

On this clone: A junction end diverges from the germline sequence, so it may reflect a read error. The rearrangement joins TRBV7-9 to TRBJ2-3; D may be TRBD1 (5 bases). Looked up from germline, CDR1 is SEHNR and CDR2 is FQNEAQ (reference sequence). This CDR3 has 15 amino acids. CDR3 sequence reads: CSSSQNRPRVDTQYF. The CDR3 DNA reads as TGTTCCAGCAGCCAGAACAGGCCCCGGGTGGATACGCAGTATTTT.

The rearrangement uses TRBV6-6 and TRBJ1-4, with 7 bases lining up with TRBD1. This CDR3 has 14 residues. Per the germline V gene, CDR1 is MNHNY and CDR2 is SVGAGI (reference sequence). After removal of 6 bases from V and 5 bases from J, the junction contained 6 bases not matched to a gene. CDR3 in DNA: TGTGCCAGCAGCTACGACAGGGTGAATGAAAAACTGTTTTTT. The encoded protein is CASSYDRVNEKLFF.

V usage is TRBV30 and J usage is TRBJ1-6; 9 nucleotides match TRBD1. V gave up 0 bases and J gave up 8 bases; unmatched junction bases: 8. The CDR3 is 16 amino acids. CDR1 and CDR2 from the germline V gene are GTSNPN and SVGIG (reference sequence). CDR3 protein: CAWSVPTGGTDSPLHF. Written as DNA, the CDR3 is TGTGCCTGGAGTGTTCCTACAGGGGGCACGGATTCACCCCTCCACTTT.

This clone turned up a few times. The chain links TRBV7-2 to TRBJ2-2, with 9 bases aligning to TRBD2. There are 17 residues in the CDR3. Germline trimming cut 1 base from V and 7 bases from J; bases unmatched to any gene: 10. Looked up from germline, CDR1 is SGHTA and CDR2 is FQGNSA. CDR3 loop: CASSLVSSAGGYGELFF. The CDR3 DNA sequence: TGTGCCAGCAGCTTAGTCTCTTCGGCGGGAGGGTACGGGGAGCTGTTTTTT.

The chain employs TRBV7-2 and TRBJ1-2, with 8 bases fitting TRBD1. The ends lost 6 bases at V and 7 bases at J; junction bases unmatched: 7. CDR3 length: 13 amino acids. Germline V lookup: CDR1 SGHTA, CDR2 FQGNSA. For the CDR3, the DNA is TGTGCCAGCAGGGAGACAGGGGCCAGTGGCTACACCTTC. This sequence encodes CASRETGASGYTF.

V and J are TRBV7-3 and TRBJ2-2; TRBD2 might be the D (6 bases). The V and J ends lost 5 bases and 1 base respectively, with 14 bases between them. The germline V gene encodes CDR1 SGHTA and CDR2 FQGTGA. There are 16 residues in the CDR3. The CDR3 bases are TGTGCCAGCAGCCCAACCGGACTACAGAACACCGGGGAGCTGTTTTTT. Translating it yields CASSPTGLQNTGELFF.

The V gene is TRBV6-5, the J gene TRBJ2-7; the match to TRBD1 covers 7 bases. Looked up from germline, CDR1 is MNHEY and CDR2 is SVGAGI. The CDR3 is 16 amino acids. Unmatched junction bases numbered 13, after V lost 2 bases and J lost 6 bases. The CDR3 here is CASSYQMKTGVSEQYF. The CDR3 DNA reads TGTGCCAGCAGTTACCAGATGAAAACAGGGGTTTCCGAGCAGTACTTC.

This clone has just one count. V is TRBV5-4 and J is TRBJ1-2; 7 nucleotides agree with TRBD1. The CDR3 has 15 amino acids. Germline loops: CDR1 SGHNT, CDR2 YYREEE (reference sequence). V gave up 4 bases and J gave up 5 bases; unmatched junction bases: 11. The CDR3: CASSKIGGAGYGYTF. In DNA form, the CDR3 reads TGTGCCAGCAGCAAAATAGGGGGCGCAGGGTATGGCTACACCTTC. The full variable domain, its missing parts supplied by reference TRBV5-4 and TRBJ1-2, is ETGVTQSPTHLIKTRGQQVTLRCSSQSGHNTVSWYQQALGQGPQFIFQYYREEENGRGNFPPRFSGLQFPNYSSELNVNALELDDSALYLCASSKIGGAGYGYTFGSGTRLTVV.

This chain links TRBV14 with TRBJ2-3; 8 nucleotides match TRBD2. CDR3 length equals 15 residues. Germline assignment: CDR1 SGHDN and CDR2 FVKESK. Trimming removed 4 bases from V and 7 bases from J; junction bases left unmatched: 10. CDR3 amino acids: CASSLLGGAVNTQYF. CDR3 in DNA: TGTGCCAGCAGCCTCCTCGGGGGGGCCGTGAATACGCAGTATTTT.

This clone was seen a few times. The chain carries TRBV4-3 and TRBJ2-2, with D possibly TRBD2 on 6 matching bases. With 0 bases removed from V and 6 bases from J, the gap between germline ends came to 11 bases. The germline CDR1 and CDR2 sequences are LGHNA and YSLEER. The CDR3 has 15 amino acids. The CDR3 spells CASSQDDGGSGELFF. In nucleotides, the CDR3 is TGCGCCAGCAGCCAAGATGACGGGGGATCCGGGGAGCTGTTTTTT.